This T cell receptor (beta chain) is drawn from a study of identical twins. Whole-study results and caveats: Rather than following the same donors, the conclusions depended on cross-sectional statistical analysis.

TCRdb redid the calling of the 5' RACE reads with MiXCR, one entry per CDR3 protein. The sample shows 450,000 or so distinct CDR3 sequences, about 14% of them seen only once. Remarks on this clonotype: Antigen specificity is unknown.

The CDR3 extends over 14 amino acids. The V end was cut by 5 bases, the J end by 5 bases, with 15 bases between. Germline-derived CDR1 and CDR2 are SGHTA and FQGNSA. These data were likewise used in another study, on yellow fever vaccine responses in identical twins.

Material for sequencing was CD4+ T cells sorted from blood. The source of this sequence is a young woman in good health. This chain links TRBV7-2 with TRBJ2-5; maybe TRBD1 (5 bases). The DNA for the CDR3 is TGTGCCAGCAGCCGTACGTGGGGCGCGGAGACCCAGTACTTC. Amino acid sequence: CASSRTWGAETQYF.